The present T cell receptor beta chain was sequenced within a study of blood T cell repertoires in COVID-19. Authors' methods: Scientists estimated how many nucleated cells there were by amplifying reference gene primers. Some clones are missing from TCRdb's copy, which holds only in-frame ones; the method was immunoSEQ multiplex PCR. That table gives V, J and clone size, and the DNA gave D and trimming. This sample carries 140,000 to 150,000 clones, about 86% of them seen once, and the ten largest clones take around 8.4%. V lost 1 base and J lost 4, with 17 bases in between. Germline CDR1 and CDR2: LNHDA and SQIVND (reference sequence). This CDR3 region has 17 residues.

This receptor was identified in a human donor in a cohort sampled during active COVID-19. Material for sequencing was peripheral blood. The chain carries TRBV19 and TRBJ2-1; D may be TRBD2 (6 bases). The CDR3 sequence is CASSIGVRAGRYNEQFF. The DNA for the CDR3 is TGTGCCAGTAGTATAGGGGTAAGAGCGGGCAGATACAATGAGCAGTTCTTC.